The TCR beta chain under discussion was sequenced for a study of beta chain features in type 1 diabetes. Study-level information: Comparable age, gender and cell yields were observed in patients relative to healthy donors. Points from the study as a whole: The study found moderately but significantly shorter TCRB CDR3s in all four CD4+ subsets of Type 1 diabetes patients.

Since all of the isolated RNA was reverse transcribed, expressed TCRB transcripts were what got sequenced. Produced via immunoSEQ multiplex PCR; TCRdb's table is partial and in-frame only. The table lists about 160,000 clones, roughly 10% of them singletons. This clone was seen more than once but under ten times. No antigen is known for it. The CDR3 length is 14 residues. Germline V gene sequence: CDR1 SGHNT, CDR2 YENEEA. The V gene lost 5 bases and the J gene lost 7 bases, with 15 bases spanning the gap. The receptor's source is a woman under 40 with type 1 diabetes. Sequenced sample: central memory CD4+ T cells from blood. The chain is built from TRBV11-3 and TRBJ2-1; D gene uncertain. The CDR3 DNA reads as TGTGCCAGCAGCCCCCAGCTGGGCTATAATGAGCAGTTCTTC. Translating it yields CASSPQLGYNEQFF.